This T cell receptor (beta chain) was recovered during a study of T cell repertoires in ileal Crohn's disease. As for the study in general: Median disease duration was nearly eight years; roughly 35% smoked at surgery. Every patient was operated on for stricturing (about 60%) or penetrating (approximately 40%) complications.

Per sample, about 500 nanograms of biopsy DNA were TCRB immunosequenced. This table comes from immunoSEQ multiplex PCR, and its TCRdb copy is limited to in-frame clones, with some not included. Of 15,000 to 20,000 clones in the sample, 72% were seen once. Time point described: neoterminal ileum biopsy at postoperative endoscopy, about 6 months after surgery. Included were adult ileal or ileocolonic Crohn's patients indicated for ileocolonic resection. CDR3 size: 14 residues. Per the germline V gene, CDR1 is MNHNY and CDR2 is SVGAGI (reference sequence). V was cut by 2 bases and J by 0 bases, with 5 bases left in between. This clone was recorded only once. The sample contains more than one DNA sequence encoding this CDR3.

The chain links TRBV6-6 to TRBJ2-1; no firm D call. Sample: ileal tissue. The receptor comes from an adult with Crohn's disease. In DNA form, the CDR3 reads TGTGCCAGCAGTTACCCGAGCTCCTACAATGAGCAGTTCTTC. It codes for CASSYPSSYNEQFF.